This entry lists 23 T cell receptor beta chains sequenced from one sample in a study of shared clonotypes between healthy human individuals. Measured with immunoSEQ multiplex PCR; TCRdb has only the in-frame clones, and not every one. This sample has some 2,100,000 clones; roughly 95% occur once, and the top ten carry around 0.13%. Material for sequencing was naive CD4+ T cells sorted from blood. Noted subset: CD45RA+ positively selected. These receptors all stem from a man younger than 35 in good health.

Concerning this clone itself: This sample includes further DNA sequences coding for the same CDR3. This chain uses TRBV4-1 with TRBJ2-5, with TRBD2 as a possible D gene (5 bases). Trimming left V 0 bases short and J 3 bases short, with 8 bases between. The CDR3 sequence is 14 residues long. The V gene's germline CDR1 is MGHRA and CDR2 YSYEKL. The CDR3 DNA sequence: TGCGCCAGCAGCCAAGAGTCGGGGAAAGAGACCCAGTACTTC. Its protein is CASSQESGKETQYF.

V and J are TRBV6-5 and TRBJ2-7; D remains unclear. Deletions cut 0 bases from V and 2 bases from J, with 11 bases between. This CDR3 is 15 amino acids long. Looked up from germline, CDR1 is MNHEY and CDR2 is SVGAGI. This CDR3 is CASSYSGISPYEQYF. The CDR3 region has the DNA TGTGCCAGCAGTTACTCTGGGATAAGCCCCTACGAGCAGTACTTC.

The rearrangement joins TRBV7-2 to TRBJ1-5; D remains ambiguous. Germline V gives CDR1 SGHTA, CDR2 FQGNSA. V lost 1 base and J 0 bases, leaving 7 bases between the germline ends. The CDR3 has 15 amino acids. The DNA for the CDR3 is TGTGCCAGCAGCTTAGGTCGAACTAGCAATCAGCCCCAGCATTTT. Amino acid sequence: CASSLGRTSNQPQHF.

The chain links TRBV4-3 to TRBJ1-4; tentatively, D is TRBD1 (5 bases). The CDR3 has 18 residues. Trimming took off 0 bases at V and 1 base at J, with 15 bases between the two ends. The V gene's germline CDR1 is LGHNA and CDR2 YSLEER. In nucleotides, the CDR3 is TGCGCCAGCAGCCAAGACGGGGGGGTCTACGGAACTAATGAAAAACTGTTTTTT. It is translated as CASSQDGGVYGTNEKLFF.

The genes are TRBV28 and TRBJ1-4; D gene uncertain. The CDR3 has 15 amino acids. Germline V gene sequence: CDR1 MDHEN, CDR2 SYDVKM. The V end lost 1 base, the J end lost 0 bases, and 6 bases lay between the germline ends. CDR3 sequence reads: CASSLSGSTNEKLFF. The CDR3 coding sequence is TGTGCCAGCAGTTTATCGGGGTCAACTAATGAAAAACTGTTTTTT. Full variable domain (outside the CDR3, taken from reference TRBV28 and TRBJ1-4): DVKVTQSSRYLVKRTGEKVFLECVQDMDHENMFWYRQDPGLGLRLIYFSYDVKMKEKGDIPEGYSVSREKKERFSLILESASTNQTSMYLCASSLSGSTNEKLFFGSGTQLSVL.

The rearrangement links TRBV2 to TRBJ2-3, with TRBD2 matching over 8 bases. Germline V gene lookup returns CDR1 SNHLY and CDR2 FYNNEI. This CDR3 comprises 15 residues. The junction had 12 bases not matched to a gene; V was cut back by 6 bases and J by 7 bases. This CDR3 is CASSDNLAGLNTQYF. In DNA, the CDR3 is TGTGCCAGCAGCGACAATTTAGCGGGGCTGAATACGCAGTATTTT.

This clone was counted a single time. The chain employs TRBV25-1 and TRBJ1-2; D is unresolved. CDR3 length equals 12 residues. V shed 3 bases and J shed 6 bases, with 8 bases lying between them. Per germline, CDR1 MGHDK and CDR2 SYGVNS. CDR3 amino acids: CASSDRTNGYTF. The DNA for the CDR3 is TGTGCCAGCAGTGACCGAACAAATGGCTACACCTTC.

V gene TRBV7-2 combines with J gene TRBJ1-2; no reliable D call. Trimming left V 2 bases short and J 8 bases short, with 12 bases between. The CDR3 consists of 13 residues. Per germline, CDR1 SGHTA and CDR2 FQGNSA. The CDR3 DNA reads TGTGCCAGCAGCTTACAATCTACTGGGGGCTACACCTTC. Its translation: CASSLQSTGGYTF.

This clone was found once. The sample holds other DNA sequences that translate to the same CDR3. This CDR3 reads CASSTDSSNQPQHF. The CDR3 nucleotides are TGTGCCAGCAGCACGGACAGTAGCAATCAGCCCCAGCATTTT. The genes are TRBV7-8 and TRBJ1-5, with D perhaps TRBD1 (6 bases). Germline CDR1 SGHVS, CDR2 FQNEAQ. The CDR3 loop spans 14 amino acids. Trimming stripped 5 bases from V and 0 bases from J, with 8 bases between.

V and J are TRBV7-2 and TRBJ2-1; TRBD1 matches 8 bases. The CDR3 covers 16 residues. The V gene end was trimmed by 2 bases and the J gene end by 2 bases; junction bases not matched to a gene: 5. CDR1 SGHTA and CDR2 FQGNSA come from the germline V gene. CDR3 coding DNA: TGTGCCAGCAGCTTACGAGGGGACAGGACCTACAATGAGCAGTTCTTC. This encodes CASSLRGDRTYNEQFF.

The chain carries TRBV11-2 and TRBJ2-7; 8 bases are a match to TRBD2. The germline gives CDR1 SGHAT, CDR2 FQNNGV. The CDR3 runs to 14 residues. V was pared by 1 base and J by 7 bases, with 6 bases of the junction left unmatched. The DNA for the CDR3 is TGTGCCAGCAGCTTAGGTGCAGCGGGGGAGGAGCAGTACTTC. Protein product: CASSLGAAGEEQYF.

This rearrangement joins TRBV5-4 to TRBJ2-3; a possible D gene is TRBD1 (6 bases). The CDR3 is made up of 16 amino acids. Per germline, CDR1 SGHNT and CDR2 YYREEE (reference sequence). V gave up 4 bases and J gave up 0 bases, with 15 bases separating them. Written as DNA, the CDR3 is TGTGCCAGCAGCGTAGGACAGATGATTAGCACAGATACGCAGTATTTT. Translation gives CASSVGQMISTDTQYF.

The V and J genes are TRBV28 and TRBJ1-1; weak D call: TRBD1 (6 bases). Trimming pared 7 bases from V and 8 bases from J, leaving 14 bases between. Germline-derived CDR1 and CDR2 are MDHEN and SYDVKM. The CDR3 spans 12 residues. The CDR3 region has the DNA TGTGCCAGCAATTTCAGGGGACCCGAAGCTTTCTTT. Amino acid sequence: CASNFRGPEAFF.

This clone has a single count. V usage is TRBV10-3 and J usage is TRBJ2-7; 8 bases are shared with TRBD1. There are 14 residues in the CDR3. The V gene end was trimmed by 6 bases and the J gene end by 3 bases; junction bases not matched to a gene: 7. CDR1 and CDR2 from the germline V gene are ENHRY and SYGVKD. In nucleotides, the CDR3 is TGTGCCATCAGACAGACAGGGGTAAGCTACGAGCAGTACTTC. Amino acids: CAIRQTGVSYEQYF.

This rearrangement joins TRBV29-1 to TRBJ2-3; D remains ambiguous. V lost 4 bases and J lost 3, with 14 bases in between. The CDR3 is 14 amino acids. Germline lookup yields CDR1 SQVTM and CDR2 ANQGSEA. Here the CDR3 reads CSVGLALETDTQYF. For the CDR3, the DNA is TGCAGCGTTGGGTTAGCCCTTGAGACAGATACGCAGTATTTT.

The chain is built from TRBV6-5 and TRBJ1-5; D might be TRBD1 (5 bases). CDR1 is MNHEY and CDR2 is SVGAGI in the germline V gene. This CDR3 contains 14 residues. Trimming took 6 bases from V and 3 from J, leaving 12 bases between them. Here the CDR3 reads CASSLDSSNQPQHF. The DNA of the CDR3 is TGTGCCAGCAGCCTAGACAGTTCCAATCAGCCCCAGCATTTT.

This clone was seen just once. V gene TRBV7-2 combines with J gene TRBJ1-3; weak D call: TRBD1 (5 bases). This CDR3 spans 17 amino acids. Looked up from germline, CDR1 is SGHTA and CDR2 is FQGNSA. Between the trimmed V and J ends, which lost 1 base and 0 bases, there was a span of 13 bases. For the CDR3, the DNA is TGTGCCAGCAGCTTAGTAGGGACGGATGTCTCTGGAAACACCATATATTTT. This encodes CASSLVGTDVSGNTIYF.

This sequence joins TRBV4-1 and TRBJ2-7, with no clear D. Trimming stripped 2 bases from V and 4 bases from J, with 18 bases between. Germline V gene data show CDR1 as MGHRA and CDR2 as YSYEKL. The CDR3 sequence is 16 residues long. The CDR3 loop reads CASSQSLEVFGYEQYF. Written as DNA, the CDR3 is TGCGCCAGCAGCCAATCCCTAGAGGTTTTTGGTTACGAGCAGTACTTC.

CDR3 loop: CAWSTSADTQYF. The CDR3 coding sequence is TGTGCCTGGAGCACTAGCGCAGATACGCAGTATTTT. This sequence joins TRBV30 and TRBJ2-3; 7 nucleotides align to TRBD2. Looked up from germline, CDR1 is GTSNPN and CDR2 is SVGIG (reference sequence). V gave up 3 bases and J gave up 4 bases; unmatched junction bases: 1. The CDR3 is 12 residues long.

Worth noting for this clone: Other DNA sequences within the sample encode an identical CDR3. The chain uses TRBV18 and TRBJ2-2, with D possibly being TRBD1 (5 bases). The V end lost 3 bases, the J end lost 0 bases, and 11 bases lay between the germline ends. CDR1 is KGHSH and CDR2 is LQKENI in the germline V gene. CDR3 size: 16 residues. The DNA for the CDR3 is TGTGCCAGCTCACCTCCCACAGGCACGAACACCGGGGAGCTGTTTTTT. It codes for CASSPPTGTNTGELFF. Using reference TRBV18 and TRBJ2-2 for the parts outside the CDR3, the full variable domain is NAGVMQNPRHLVRRRGQEARLRCSPMKGHSHVYWYRQLPEEGLKFMVYLQKENIIDESGMPKERFSAEFPKEGPSILRIQQVVRGDSAAYFCASSPPTGTNTGELFFGEGSRLTVL.

The chain carries TRBV11-1 and TRBJ2-7; D not certain. Germline V CDR1 and CDR2: SGHAT, FQDESV (reference sequence). With 1 base removed from V and 2 bases from J, the gap between germline ends came to 15 bases. This CDR3 contains 16 residues. The CDR3, as DNA: TGTGCCAGCAGCTTAGGAACCCACAGAGAAACCTACGAGCAGTACTTC. Its translation is CASSLGTHRETYEQYF. Looking up the rest from reference TRBV11-1 and TRBJ2-7 gives the full variable domain: EAEVAQSPRYKITEKSQAVAFWCDPISGHATLYWYRQILGQGPELLVQFQDESVVDDSQLPKDRFSAERLKGVDSTLKIQPAELGDSAMYLCASSLGTHRETYEQYFGPGTRLTVT.

The rearrangement joins TRBV7-6 to TRBJ2-1; no reliable D call. This CDR3 contains 15 residues. Germline CDR1 and CDR2: SGHVS and FNYEAQ. Trimming cost V 5 bases and J 2 bases, with 13 bases left between them. The CDR3 coding sequence is TGTGCCAGCAGCCGCAGTGGGCCGCCCTACAATGAGCAGTTCTTC. It yields the protein CASSRSGPPYNEQFF. Looking up the rest from reference TRBV7-6 and TRBJ2-1 gives the full variable domain: GAGVSQSPRYKVTKRGQDVALRCDPISGHVSLYWYRQALGQGPEFLTYFNYEAQQDKSGLPNDRFSAERPEGSISTLTIQRTEQRDSAMYRCASSRSGPPYNEQFFGPGTRLTVL.

This clone is a singleton in its sample. The V call is TRBV6-1, the J call TRBJ1-4; 12 nucleotides line up with TRBD1. The V and J ends lost 5 bases and 7 bases, in that order; junction bases with no gene match: 5. The CDR3 totals 15 residues. Germline CDR1 and CDR2: MNHNS and SASEGT. CDR3 DNA sequence: TGTGCCAGCAGTTCTCGGGACAGGGGGCGTGAAAAACTGTTTTTT. Its protein product is CASSSRDRGREKLFF.